The 25 T cell receptor beta chains below were found in one sample sequenced in a study of beta chain features in type 1 diabetes. Study-level results: In every one of the four CD4+ subsets, TCRB CDR3s were moderately but significantly shorter in Type 1 diabetes patients.

TCRB transcripts that were expressed got sequenced, as all of the isolated RNA had been reverse transcribed. The protocol was immunoSEQ multiplex PCR, while the TCRdb copy is restricted to in-frame clones and leaves out a portion. The sample consists of fewer than 110,000 clones, 25% to 35% of them appearing once. Their target antigens are unknown. Source material: central memory CD4+ T cells from blood. These receptors were collected from a woman younger than 30 with type 1 diabetes.

This clone was seen ten or more times. The V gene is TRBV18, the J gene TRBJ2-5; TRBD1 aligns across 7 bases. V was clipped by 4 bases and J by 7 bases; unmatched bases: 9. Looked up from germline, CDR1 is KGHSH and CDR2 is LQKENI. CDR3 length: 14 residues. CDR3 sequence: CASSQDRPPGTQYF. The CDR3 DNA sequence: TGTGCCAGCTCACAGGACAGGCCACCGGGGACCCAGTACTTC.

This rearrangement joins TRBV2 to TRBJ2-7; TRBD1 agrees at 7 bases. The germline gives CDR1 SNHLY, CDR2 FYNNEI. J was trimmed by 0 bases and V by 6 bases; bases with no gene match: 8. The CDR3 is 15 residues long. The chain's CDR3 is CASSPDRPSSYEQYF. CDR3 nucleotide sequence: TGTGCCAGCAGCCCGGACAGGCCGAGCTCCTACGAGCAGTACTTC.

The chain carries TRBV2 and TRBJ1-5; D unresolved. CDR1 and CDR2 (germline): SNHLY, FYNNEI. Trimming removed 8 bases at V and 3 bases at J, with 11 bases between. The CDR3 has 13 residues. CDR3 amino acids: CASVGETNQPQHF. The DNA of the CDR3 is TGTGCCAGCGTCGGGGAGACCAATCAGCCCCAGCATTTT.

This clone was counted a few times. V and J are TRBV18 and TRBJ2-1; 8 bases match TRBD2. Trimming removed 5 bases from V and 4 bases from J; junction bases left unmatched: 7. This CDR3 has 15 residues. CDR1 and CDR2 (germline): KGHSH, LQKENI. The CDR3 nucleotides are TGTGCCAGCTCATTAATACTAGCGGCATACAATGAGCAGTTCTTC. Residues: CASSLILAAYNEQFF.

A few counts support this clone. The chain couples TRBV28 to TRBJ2-5; maybe TRBD2 (6 bases). V was clipped by 6 bases and J by 2 bases, with 13 bases between them. Germline-derived CDR1 and CDR2 are MDHEN and SYDVKM. CDR3 length equals 14 residues. DNA of the CDR3: TGTGCCAGCAGCAACCTTAGCGGACAAGAGACCCAGTACTTC. Translated: CASSNLSGQETQYF.

This clone has a count of ten or more. The chain has TRBV19 and TRBJ2-6, with TRBD1 matching over 7 bases. V lost 9 bases to trimming and J lost 7 bases; unmatched junction nucleotides: 9. This CDR3 has 14 residues. CDR1 and CDR2 (germline): LNHDA, SQIVND (reference sequence). The CDR3 region is CASTTGAAANVLTF. Here the CDR3 DNA reads TGTGCCAGCACTACAGGGGCAGCAGCCAACGTCCTGACTTTC.

This clone was picked up a small number of times. The V and J genes are TRBV27 and TRBJ2-1; TRBD2 matches 12 bases. The V gene's germline CDR1 is MNHEY and CDR2 SMNVEV (reference sequence). The CDR3 consists of 17 residues. V trimming: 5 bases; J trimming: 7 bases; junction bases outside the gene matches: 12. The CDR3: CASSPLRGLAGTNEQFF. The CDR3 DNA sequence: TGTGCCAGCAGTCCACTCAGGGGACTAGCGGGTACAAATGAGCAGTTCTTC.

V is TRBV10-3 and J is TRBJ2-3; TRBD1 matches at 7 bases. The germline CDR1 and CDR2 sequences are ENHRY and SYGVKD. The CDR3 length is 14 residues. With V trimmed by 6 bases and J by 6 bases, 9 bases remained unmatched. CDR3 sequence reads: CAIRRDTGQDTQYF. The CDR3 DNA sequence: TGTGCCATCAGACGGGACACGGGACAGGATACGCAGTATTTT.

Only a few counts were recorded for this clone. The rearrangement uses TRBV13 and TRBJ2-1; D is possibly TRBD1 (6 bases). Per germline, CDR1 PRHDT and CDR2 FYEKMQ (reference sequence). The CDR3 contains 12 residues. With 5 bases removed from V and 12 bases from J, the gap between germline ends came to 14 bases. CDR3 amino acids: CASSHRVAGQFF. The DNA of the CDR3 is TGTGCCAGCAGCCACAGGGTAGCTGGGCAGTTCTTC.

V gene TRBV4-3 combines with J gene TRBJ2-5, with 7 bases aligning to TRBD2. The CDR3 runs to 13 residues. Germline V gives CDR1 LGHNA, CDR2 YSLEER. V trimming: 4 bases; J trimming: 5 bases; junction bases outside the gene matches: 4. CDR3 nucleotide sequence: TGCGCCAGCAGCCCCCAGCGGGGCGAGACCCAGTACTTC. As protein: CASSPQRGETQYF.

The J gene is TRBJ2-7, the V gene TRBV2; TRBD1 matches at 8 bases. Germline-derived CDR1 and CDR2 are SNHLY and FYNNEI. This CDR3 is built from 16 residues. After removal of 3 bases from V and 7 bases from J, the junction contained 14 bases not matched to a gene. The CDR3 sequence is CASSEVSRWTGLEQYF. In DNA, the CDR3 is TGTGCCAGCAGTGAGGTCAGCCGATGGACAGGGTTAGAGCAGTACTTC.

The rearrangement joins TRBV29-1 to TRBJ2-7, with D possibly matching TRBD1 (5 bases). Germline V gives CDR1 SQVTM, CDR2 ANQGSEA. CDR3 length: 13 residues. V gave up 4 bases and J gave up 7 bases, with 17 bases separating them. The CDR3 sequence: CSVGGIPVSEQYF. CDR3 in DNA: TGCAGCGTTGGGGGCATACCCGTATCAGAGCAGTACTTC.

CDR3 loop: CASSFEGTQYF. CDR3 nucleotide sequence: TGTGCCAGCAGTTTCGAGGGAACCCAGTACTTC. The rearrangement links TRBV28 to TRBJ2-5; tentative D call: TRBD2 (5 bases). V lost 3 bases and J 8 bases, leaving 7 bases between the germline ends. The CDR3 consists of 11 residues. The germline gives CDR1 MDHEN, CDR2 SYDVKM.

A word on this clone: Other nucleotide sequences in the sample specify the same CDR3. This rearrangement joins TRBV28 to TRBJ2-3; the D gene is possibly TRBD2 (5 bases). V shed 2 bases and J shed 3 bases, with 9 bases lying between them. This CDR3 region has 14 residues. Germline V CDR1 and CDR2: MDHEN, SYDVKM. The CDR3 DNA sequence: TGTGCCAGCAGTTTAGCGGGTGTTACAGATACGCAGTATTTT. Encoded protein: CASSLAGVTDTQYF.

The rearrangement uses TRBV2 and TRBJ2-3; possibly TRBD2 for D (6 bases). The germline V and J ends were trimmed by 6 bases and 0 bases, with 7 bases remaining between them. Germline CDR1 SNHLY, CDR2 FYNNEI. There are 13 residues in the CDR3. CDR3 sequence: CASRGGSTDTQYF. Written as DNA, the CDR3 is TGTGCCAGCAGAGGAGGGAGCACAGATACGCAGTATTTT.

This clone was found many times. V gene TRBV5-6 combines with J gene TRBJ2-1; the D gene is possibly TRBD1 (6 bases). Trimming pared 5 bases from V and 3 bases from J, leaving 12 bases between. The CDR3 has 14 amino acids. CDR1 SGHDT and CDR2 YYEEEE come from the germline V gene. The CDR3 loop is CASRRGKNYNEQFF. DNA of the CDR3: TGTGCCAGCAGGAGGGGGAAGAACTACAATGAGCAGTTCTTC.

Only a few counts were recorded for this clone. The chain employs TRBV29-1 and TRBJ1-2, with TRBD1 identical over 11 bases. The CDR3 sequence is 14 residues long. Germline loops: CDR1 SQVTM, CDR2 ANQGSEA. The V and J ends lost 0 bases and 6 bases, in that order; junction bases with no gene match: 3. In DNA, the CDR3 is TGCAGCGTTGAAGAGGGACAGGGGGACCATGGCTACACCTTC. The encoded protein is CSVEEGQGDHGYTF.

This chain uses TRBV7-2 with TRBJ1-1, with 8 bases identical to TRBD1. The germline V gene has CDR1 SGHTA and CDR2 FQGNSA. Germline trimming cut 4 bases from V and 8 bases from J; bases unmatched to any gene: 9. This CDR3 is built from 14 residues. CDR3 sequence: CASSSDRGPGEAFF. CDR3 DNA: TGTGCCAGCAGCTCCGACAGGGGTCCGGGGGAAGCTTTCTTT.

This clone was seen a few times. The chain employs TRBV7-2 and TRBJ2-5, with 9 positions matching TRBD1. V gave up 5 bases and J gave up 4 bases; unmatched junction bases: 5. Germline assignment: CDR1 SGHTA and CDR2 FQGNSA. The CDR3 extends over 14 amino acids. The CDR3 sequence is CASSQGTGRETQYF. The CDR3 bases are TGTGCCAGCAGCCAGGGGACAGGGAGAGAGACCCAGTACTTC.

In its sample, this clone was seen a few times. The rearrangement links TRBV18 to TRBJ2-5; TRBD1 matches 7 bases. This CDR3 has 17 amino acids. The V gene's germline CDR1 is KGHSH and CDR2 LQKENI. The V and J ends lost 3 bases and 1 base, in that order; junction bases with no gene match: 11. In nucleotides, the CDR3 is TGTGCCAGCTCACCCCGGAAGAGTACAGGGGCCCAAGAGACCCAGTACTTC. This codes for CASSPRKSTGAQETQYF.

The V gene is TRBV19, the J gene TRBJ2-1, with 7 bases identical to TRBD2. Germline V CDR1 and CDR2: LNHDA, SQIVND (reference sequence). V lost 2 bases, J lost 9 bases, and 4 bases stayed unmatched. The CDR3 has 13 residues. In DNA form, the CDR3 reads TGTGCCAGTAGTATAACGGGGGGTGGTGAGCAGTTCTTC. Its translation is CASSITGGGEQFF.

The V call is TRBV19, the J call TRBJ1-5; a possible D gene is TRBD1 (6 bases). The CDR3 is 13 residues long. Trimming stripped 9 bases from V and 6 bases from J, with 15 bases between. The germline gives CDR1 LNHDA, CDR2 SQIVND (reference sequence). CDR3 DNA: TGTGCCAGCTCGCAGGGGTCCAGTCAGCCCCAGCATTTT. Translating gives CASSQGSSQPQHF.

This clone was counted between two and nine times. The chain combines TRBV30 with TRBJ1-1; 11 nucleotides align to TRBD1. In germline, CDR1 is GTSNPN, CDR2 SVGIG (reference sequence). The CDR3 consists of 15 residues. The trim removed 5 bases at V and 5 bases at J, leaving 10 bases unmatched. This CDR3 is CAWEGQGAGETEAFF. The CDR3 DNA sequence: TGTGCCTGGGAAGGACAGGGGGCAGGGGAGACTGAAGCTTTCTTT.

This clone came up once. This chain links TRBV18 with TRBJ2-5; D gene ambiguous. Between the trimmed V and J ends, which lost 2 bases and 2 bases, there was a span of 9 bases. The CDR3 totals 14 residues. Germline assignment: CDR1 KGHSH and CDR2 LQKENI. The DNA of the CDR3 is TGTGCCAGCTCACCATCGGGTACTCAAGAGACCCAGTACTTC. Its protein is CASSPSGTQETQYF.

The chain combines TRBV6-1 with TRBJ2-1; 7 bases match TRBD2. The CDR3 contains 14 residues. V lost 10 bases, J lost 2 bases, and 8 bases stayed unmatched. Looked up from germline, CDR1 is MNHNS and CDR2 is SASEGT. CDR3 sequence reads: CATTQTSTYNEQFF. The CDR3 nucleotides read TGTGCCACCACCCAGACTAGCACCTACAATGAGCAGTTCTTC.